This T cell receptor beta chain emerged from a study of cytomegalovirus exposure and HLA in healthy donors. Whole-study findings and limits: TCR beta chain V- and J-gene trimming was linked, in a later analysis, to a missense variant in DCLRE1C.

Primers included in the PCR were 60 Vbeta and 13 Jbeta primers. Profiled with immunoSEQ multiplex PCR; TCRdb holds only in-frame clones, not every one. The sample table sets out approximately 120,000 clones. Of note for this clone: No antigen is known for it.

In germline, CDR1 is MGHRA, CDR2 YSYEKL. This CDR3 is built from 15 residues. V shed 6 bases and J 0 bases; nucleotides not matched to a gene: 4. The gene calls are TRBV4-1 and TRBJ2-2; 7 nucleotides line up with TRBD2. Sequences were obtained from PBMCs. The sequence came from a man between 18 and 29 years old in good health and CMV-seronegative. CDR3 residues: CASRGGDSNTGELFF. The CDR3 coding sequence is TGCGCCAGCAGGGGAGGGGACTCGAACACCGGGGAGCTGTTTTTT.